The 6 T cell receptor beta chains listed next were all sequenced from one sample in a study of T cell repertoires in cytomegalovirus infection. TCRdb independently ran MiXCR on the reads; one entry per CDR3 protein. The table has around 180,000 distinct CDR3 sequences, roughly a fifth seen once. The sample taken for sequencing was PBMCs. The origin of the receptors is a human donor in good health (CMV status not recorded). Some clones in this sample may be carry-over from other donors' samples.

There are a few counts of this clonotype. The rearrangement joins TRBV12-3 or TRBV12-4 to TRBJ2-1; 8 bases line up with TRBD1. The V gene end was trimmed by 7 bases and the J gene end by 6 bases; junction bases not matched to a gene: 5. The CDR3 spans 13 residues. The DNA of the CDR3 is TGTGCCAGCAAGTTCGGGACAGGCAATGAGCAGTTCTTC. It yields the protein CASKFGTGNEQFF.

This clonotype was seen a handful of times. The V and J genes are TRBV20-1 and TRBJ1-5; D uncertain. V lost 3 bases and J lost 6, with 12 bases in between. Germline V CDR1 and CDR2: DFQATT, SNEGSKA (reference sequence). The CDR3 spans 13 residues. The CDR3, as DNA: TGCAGTGCTAGGTCGACTACGGTTCAGCCCCAGCATTTT. It yields the protein CSARSTTVQPQHF.

CDR3 sequence reads: CASSSYPNQPQHF. The CDR3 DNA follows: TGTGCCAGCAGCTCCTATCCCAATCAGCCCCAGCATTTT. This rearrangement joins TRBV12-3 or TRBV12-4 to TRBJ1-5; D gene uncertain. Deletions cut 6 bases from V and 3 bases from J, with 9 bases between. The CDR3 is 13 residues long.

This clonotype was detected many times. The chain combines TRBV5-1 with TRBJ1-1; possible D gene TRBD1, 5 bases. Germline V lookup: CDR1 SGHRS, CDR2 YFSETQ. The length of the CDR3 is 17 residues. V lost 5 bases and J 2 bases, leaving 22 bases between the germline ends. In DNA, the CDR3 is TGCGCCAGCAGGGGGCTTGCTCCGGATAAGCCTAACACTGAAGCTTTCTTT. Amino acids: CASRGLAPDKPNTEAFF.

CDR3 in DNA: TGTGCCAGCAGCCTCGGGGGGTCTTTCTCCTACGAGCAGTACTTC. Residues: CASSLGGSFSYEQYF. The V gene is TRBV6-2 or TRBV6-3, the J gene TRBJ2-7; TRBD2 agrees at 7 bases. The CDR3 consists of 15 residues. In germline, CDR1 is MNHEY, CDR2 SVGEGT. V lost 6 bases and J lost 0; bases outside the gene matches: 8.

This chain links TRBV5-1 with TRBJ1-1, with D possibly TRBD1 on 6 matching bases. CDR1 SGHRS and CDR2 YFSETQ come from the germline V gene. There are 15 residues in the CDR3. V lost 3 bases and J lost 3, with 15 bases in between. DNA for the CDR3: TGCGCCAGCAGCTCGGGGACAAGGGGTTACACTGAAGCTTTCTTT. Its protein product is CASSSGTRGYTEAFF.